This TCR beta chain was sequenced for a study of vaccination and CD4 T cells after COVID-19. Study background: The study drew post-COVID samples a median roughly 99 days after diagnosis (range 35 to 161).

Treatment defined: 10-day PBMC culture with coronavirus spike peptide pools or control peptides (ViraFEST assay). V was pared by 4 bases and J by 4 bases, with 4 bases of the junction left unmatched. CDR1 and CDR2 from the germline V gene are LNHDA and SQIVND (reference sequence). The length of the CDR3 is 14 residues. Sequencing of DNA taken from cultured CD4+ T cells relied on the Oncomine TCR Beta short-read assay. The template was genomic DNA from cultured CD4+ T cells. TCRdb itself ran the PCR reads through MiXCR, one entry per CDR3 protein. In the table there are about 14,000 distinct CDR3 sequences, roughly 60% of which are singletons. As to this clonotype: No antigen is known for it.

The TCR sequence derives from a human donor who had recovered from COVID-19. This chain connects TRBV19 to TRBJ1-5; 7 bases agree with TRBD1. Specimen: CD4+ T cells from blood, cultured in vitro. CDR3 sequence (DNA): TGTGCCAGTAGTACCTCGACAGGGAATCAGCCCCAGCATTTT. This gives the protein CASSTSTGNQPQHF.